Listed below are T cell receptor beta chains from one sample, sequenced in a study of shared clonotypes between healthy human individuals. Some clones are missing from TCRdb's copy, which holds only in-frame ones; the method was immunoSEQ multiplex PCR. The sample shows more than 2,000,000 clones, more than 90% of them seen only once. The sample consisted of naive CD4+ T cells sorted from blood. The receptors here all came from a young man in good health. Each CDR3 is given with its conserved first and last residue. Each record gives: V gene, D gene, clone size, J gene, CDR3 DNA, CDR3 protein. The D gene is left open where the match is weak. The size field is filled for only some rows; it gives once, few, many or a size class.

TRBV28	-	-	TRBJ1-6	TGTGCCAGCAGTGCTAGCGAGTCCAATAATTCACCCCTCCACTTT	CASSASESNNSPLHF
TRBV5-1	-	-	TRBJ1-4	TGCGCCAGCAGCCTGGGGGGTAGCGAAAAACTGTTTTTT	CASSLGGSEKLFF
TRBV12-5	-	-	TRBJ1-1	TGTGCTAGTGGTTTTAACACTGAAGCTTTCTTT	CASGFNTEAFF
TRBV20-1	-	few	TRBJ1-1	TGCAGTGCTAGAGATGGGGGTGAAGCTTTCTTT	CSARDGGEAFF
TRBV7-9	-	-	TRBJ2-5	TGTGCCAGCAGCACTACCCAGCTAACAGGTCGGATCGAGACCCAGTACTTC	CASSTTQLTGRIETQYF
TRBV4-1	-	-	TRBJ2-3	TGCGCCAGCAGCCAAGATCACCCAAGCGATACGCAGTATTTT	CASSQDHPSDTQYF
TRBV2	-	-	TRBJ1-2	TGTGCCAGTTCTCCCAGGAACTATGGCTACACCTTC	CASSPRNYGYTF
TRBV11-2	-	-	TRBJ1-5	TGTGCCAGCAGCCCCGTAGCAGGGGGCAATCAGCCCCAGCATTTT	CASSPVAGGNQPQHF
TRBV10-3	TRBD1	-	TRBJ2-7	TGTGCCATCAGTGTAGCTGAGACAGGGAACTACGAGCAGTACTTC	CAISVAETGNYEQYF
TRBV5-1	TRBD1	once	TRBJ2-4	TGCGCCAGCAGCTCAACCCGACAGGGGGCGACCATTCAGTACTTC	CASSSTRQGATIQYF
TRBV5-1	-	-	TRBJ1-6	TGCGCCAGCAGCTTGGACAGCTCCTATAATTCACCCCTCCACTTT	CASSLDSSYNSPLHF
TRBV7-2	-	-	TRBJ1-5	TGTGCCAGCAGCTTAGGGGTGCAGCCCCAGCATTTT	CASSLGVQPQHF
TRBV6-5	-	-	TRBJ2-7	TGTGCCAGCAGACCCGGTCGGGGGAGGGAGCAGTACTTC	CASRPGRGREQYF
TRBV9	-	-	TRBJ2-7	TGTGCCAGCAGCGGCTCCGGGACACCCTACGAGCAGTACTTC	CASSGSGTPYEQYF
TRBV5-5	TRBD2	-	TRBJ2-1	TGTGCCAGCAGTTTACTAGCGGGGGGGCTACCTGAGCAGTTCTTC	CASSLLAGGLPEQFF